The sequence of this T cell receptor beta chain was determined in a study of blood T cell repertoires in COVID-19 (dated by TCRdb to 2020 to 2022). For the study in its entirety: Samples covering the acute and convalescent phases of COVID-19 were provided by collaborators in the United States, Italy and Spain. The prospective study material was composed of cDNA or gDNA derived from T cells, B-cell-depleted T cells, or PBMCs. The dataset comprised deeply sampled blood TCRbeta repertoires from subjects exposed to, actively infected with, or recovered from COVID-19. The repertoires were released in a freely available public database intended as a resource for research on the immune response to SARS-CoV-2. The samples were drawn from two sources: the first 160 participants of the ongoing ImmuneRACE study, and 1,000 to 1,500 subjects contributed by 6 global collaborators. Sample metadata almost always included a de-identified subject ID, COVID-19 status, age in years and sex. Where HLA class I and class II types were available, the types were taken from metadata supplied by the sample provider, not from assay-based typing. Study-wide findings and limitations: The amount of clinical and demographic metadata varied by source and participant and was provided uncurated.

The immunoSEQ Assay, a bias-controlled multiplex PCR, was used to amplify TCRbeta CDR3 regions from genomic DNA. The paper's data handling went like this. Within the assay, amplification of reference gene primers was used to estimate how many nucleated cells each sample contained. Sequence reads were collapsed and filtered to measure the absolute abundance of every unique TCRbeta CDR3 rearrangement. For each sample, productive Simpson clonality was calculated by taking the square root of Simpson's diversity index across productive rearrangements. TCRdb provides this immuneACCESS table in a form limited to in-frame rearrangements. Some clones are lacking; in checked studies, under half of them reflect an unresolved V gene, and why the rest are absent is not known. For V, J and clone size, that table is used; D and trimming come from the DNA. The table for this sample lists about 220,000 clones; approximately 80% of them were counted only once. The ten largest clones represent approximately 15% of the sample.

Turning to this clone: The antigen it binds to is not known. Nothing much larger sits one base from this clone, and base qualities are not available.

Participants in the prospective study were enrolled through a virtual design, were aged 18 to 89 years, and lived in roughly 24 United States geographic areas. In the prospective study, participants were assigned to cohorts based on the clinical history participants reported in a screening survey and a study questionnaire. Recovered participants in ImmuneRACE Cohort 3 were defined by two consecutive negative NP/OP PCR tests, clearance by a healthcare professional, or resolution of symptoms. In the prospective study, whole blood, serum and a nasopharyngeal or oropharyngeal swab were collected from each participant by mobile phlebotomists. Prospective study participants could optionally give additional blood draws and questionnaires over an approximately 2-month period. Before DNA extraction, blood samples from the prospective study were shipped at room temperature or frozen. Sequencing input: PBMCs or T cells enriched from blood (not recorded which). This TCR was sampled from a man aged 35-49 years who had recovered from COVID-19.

The CDR3 protein is CASSPRQVHPGNTIYF. In nucleotides, the sequence is TGTGCCAGCAGCCCCCGACAGGTGCACCCTGGAAACACCATATATTTT. The chain is made from TRBV7-9 and TRBJ1-3; matching of 6 bases hints at TRBD1 as the D gene. CDR1 and CDR2 are drawn from the germline V gene (reference sequence): SEHNR, FQNEAQ. V is cut by 5 bases and J by 2 bases, and the space between the germline ends is 16 bases. The CDR3 spans 16 residues, from the cysteine through the phenylalanine. Just the 48-base CDR3 DNA is kept, in frame starting at base 1.